This TCR beta chain was observed in a study of blood T cell repertoires in COVID-19. Study overall: Collection of acute and convalescent COVID-19 samples took place in the United States, Italy and Spain. Sources were T cells, B-cell-depleted T cells, or PBMCs; the material itself was cDNA or gDNA.

The CDR3 loop spans 15 amino acids. The ends were cut back, 1 base at V and 5 bases at J, with 15 bases in the middle. Germline V CDR1 and CDR2: SGHNT, YYREEE (reference sequence). Assay used: immunoSEQ multiplex PCR; TCRdb lists only in-frame clones, some missing. The table shows 300,000 to 400,000 clones, with about 88% occurring only once. The TCR originated in a human donor in a cohort sampled during active COVID-19. The V call is TRBV5-4, the J call TRBJ1-2; TRBD1 is a possible D gene (5 bases). The sequenced sample consisted of peripheral blood. The DNA of the CDR3 is TGTGCCAGCAGCTTGCATTTAGGGCAGGGTTATGGCTACACCTTC. This translates into CASSLHLGQGYGYTF.